The T cell receptor (beta chain) described here comes from a study of CD8 T cells in ankylosing spondylitis. This CDR3 is built from 13 residues. Trimming left V 0 bases short and J 0 bases short, with 2 bases between. In germline, CDR1 is KGHSH, CDR2 LQKENI. As for this clonotype: Its antigen is still unknown.

MiXCR, applied by TCRdb to the 5' RACE reads, yields one record per CDR3 protein. Among 350,000 to 450,000 distinct CDR3 sequences listed, around 26% were seen once. Study findings and constraints: Typical of ankylosing spondylitis blood, it appeared, was a TCR beta motif of under 10 highly homologous variants. Matched synovial fluid from ankylosing spondylitis patients was reported to be enriched for disease-linked clones.

This sequence originates from a male donor with ankylosing spondylitis. The chain is built from TRBV18 and TRBJ2-5, with unresolved D. Sequenced material: blood, either unsorted or a sorted T cell fraction (not recorded which). The CDR3 here is CASSPPYQETQYF. Here the CDR3 DNA reads TGTGCCAGCTCACCACCGTACCAAGAGACCCAGTACTTC.